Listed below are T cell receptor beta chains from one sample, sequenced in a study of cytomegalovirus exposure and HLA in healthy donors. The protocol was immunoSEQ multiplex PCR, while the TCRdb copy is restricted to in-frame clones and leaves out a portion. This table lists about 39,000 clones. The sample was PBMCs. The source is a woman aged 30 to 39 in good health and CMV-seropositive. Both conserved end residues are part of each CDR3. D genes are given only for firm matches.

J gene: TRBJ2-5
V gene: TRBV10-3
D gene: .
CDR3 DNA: TGTGCCATCAGTGAGTCTCTTAGCACCCAGACCCAGTACTTC
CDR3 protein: CAISESLSTQTQYF

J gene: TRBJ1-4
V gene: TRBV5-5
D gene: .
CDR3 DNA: TGTGCCAGCAGCTTACCAGGCTCTGCAACTAATGAAAAACTGTTTTTT
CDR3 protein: CASSLPGSATNEKLFF

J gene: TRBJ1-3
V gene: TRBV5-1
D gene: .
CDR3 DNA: TGCGCCAGCAGCTCAGGGGCGTTCTCTGGAAACACCATATATTTT
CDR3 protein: CASSSGAFSGNTIYF

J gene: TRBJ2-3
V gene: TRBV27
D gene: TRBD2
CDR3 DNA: TGTGCCAGCAGTCCGCTGACTAGCGGGGCCCCGATATACACAGATACGCAGTATTTT
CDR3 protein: CASSPLTSGAPIYTDTQYF

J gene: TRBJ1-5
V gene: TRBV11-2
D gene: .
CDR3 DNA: TGTGCCAGCAGCCGAACCGGCGGTTTAAATCAGCCCCAGCATTTT
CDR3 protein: CASSRTGGLNQPQHF

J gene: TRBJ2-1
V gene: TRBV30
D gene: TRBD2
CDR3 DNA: TGTGCCTGGACCGTAGCGGGGAGCTCCTACAATGAGCAGTTCTTC
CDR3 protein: CAWTVAGSSYNEQFF

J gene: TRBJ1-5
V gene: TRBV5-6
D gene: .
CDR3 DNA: TGTGCCAGCAGCTTGGGACAGATTAGCAATCAGCCCCAGCATTTT
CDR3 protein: CASSLGQISNQPQHF

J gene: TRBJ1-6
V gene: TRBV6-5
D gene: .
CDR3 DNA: TGTGCCAGCAGTTACGGGTTCAGGAATAATTCACCCCTCCACTTT
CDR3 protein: CASSYGFRNNSPLHF

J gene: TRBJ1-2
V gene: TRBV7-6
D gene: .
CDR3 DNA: TGTGCCAGCAGCCCGAGGGGGGGGAACTATGGCTACACCTTC
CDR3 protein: CASSPRGGNYGYTF

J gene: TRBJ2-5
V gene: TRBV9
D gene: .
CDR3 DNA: TGTGCCAGCAGCGTAGGCAGGGAAGAGACCCAGTACTTC
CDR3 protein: CASSVGREETQYF

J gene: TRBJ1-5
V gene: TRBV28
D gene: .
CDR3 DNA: TGTGCCAGCAGCTTGACCGGGGGGCAGCCCCAGCATTTT
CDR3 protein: CASSLTGGQPQHF

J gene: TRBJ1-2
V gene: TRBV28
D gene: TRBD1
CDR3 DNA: TGTGCCAGCAGCCAGGGACAGGGATTATATGGCTACACCTTC
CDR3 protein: CASSQGQGLYGYTF

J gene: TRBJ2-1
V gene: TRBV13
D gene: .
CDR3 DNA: TGTGCCAGCAGGTCAGGGAACAATGAGCAGTTCTTC
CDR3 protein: CASRSGNNEQFF

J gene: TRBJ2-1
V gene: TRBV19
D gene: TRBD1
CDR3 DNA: TGTGCCAGTAGTAGAGACAGGGATTCAGGAAATGAGCAGTTCTTC
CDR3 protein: CASSRDRDSGNEQFF

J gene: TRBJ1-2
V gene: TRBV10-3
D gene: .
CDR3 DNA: TGTACCATCAGTGATAGGGAGGGCTATGGCTACACCTTC
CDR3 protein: CTISDREGYGYTF

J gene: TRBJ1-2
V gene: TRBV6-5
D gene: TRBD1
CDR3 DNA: TGTGCCAGCAGGGAATCGGGACAGACCGGCTACACCTTC
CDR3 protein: CASRESGQTGYTF

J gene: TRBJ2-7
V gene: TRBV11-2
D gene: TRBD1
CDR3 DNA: TGTGCCAGCAGCTCTATAGGACAGGTCTACGAGCAGTACTTC
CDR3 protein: CASSSIGQVYEQYF

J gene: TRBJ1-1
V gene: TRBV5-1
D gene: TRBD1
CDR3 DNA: TGCGCCAGCAGCAGGGGGGACAGCCAGAACACTGAAGCTTTCTTT
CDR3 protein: CASSRGDSQNTEAFF

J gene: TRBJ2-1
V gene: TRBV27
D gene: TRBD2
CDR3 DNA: TGTGCCAGCACACGGGGCGGGGGGGCCTTTGAGCAGTTCTTC
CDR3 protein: CASTRGGGAFEQFF

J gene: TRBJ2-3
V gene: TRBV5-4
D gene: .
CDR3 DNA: TGTGCCAGCCGAATAGCGGTCACAGATACGCAGTATTTT
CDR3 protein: CASRIAVTDTQYF

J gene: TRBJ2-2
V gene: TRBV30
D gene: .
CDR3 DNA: TGTGCCTGGAGTGGATGGCCCACCGGGGAGCTGTTTTTT
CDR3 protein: CAWSGWPTGELFF

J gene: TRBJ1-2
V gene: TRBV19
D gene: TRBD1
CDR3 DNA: TGTGCCAGTAGACCGGACAGGAACTATGGCTACACCTTC
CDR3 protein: CASRPDRNYGYTF

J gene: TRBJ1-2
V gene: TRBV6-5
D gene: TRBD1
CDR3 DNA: TGTGCCAGTAGTTACTTAACAGGGGTCTGGATTGGCTACACCTTC
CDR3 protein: CASSYLTGVWIGYTF

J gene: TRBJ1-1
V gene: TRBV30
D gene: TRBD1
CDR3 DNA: TGTGCCTGGAGCCATGGCAGGGGGCACACTGAAGCTTTCTTT
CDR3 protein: CAWSHGRGHTEAFF

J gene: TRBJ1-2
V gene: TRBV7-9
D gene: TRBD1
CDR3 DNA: TGTGCCAGCAGCCCGACCTCGGGGACAGCAATAGGCTACACCTTC
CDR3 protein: CASSPTSGTAIGYTF

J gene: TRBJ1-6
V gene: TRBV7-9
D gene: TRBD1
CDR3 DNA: TGTGCCAGCAGCGGACAGGGACAGAGCTCACCCCTCCACTTT
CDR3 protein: CASSGQGQSSPLHF

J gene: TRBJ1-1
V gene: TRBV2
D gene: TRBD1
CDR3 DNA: TGTGCCAGCAGTTTTGAGGACAGGGCGGCCCCTGAAGCTTTCTTT
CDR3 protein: CASSFEDRAAPEAFF

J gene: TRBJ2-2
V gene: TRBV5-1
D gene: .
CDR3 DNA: TGCGCCAGCAGCCCTCAGGGGATCACCGGGGAGCTGTTTTTT
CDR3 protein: CASSPQGITGELFF

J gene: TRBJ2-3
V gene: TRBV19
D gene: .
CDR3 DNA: TGTGCCAGTAGTTCGGTCCTTAACTCCACAGATACGCAGTATTTT
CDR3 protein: CASSSVLNSTDTQYF

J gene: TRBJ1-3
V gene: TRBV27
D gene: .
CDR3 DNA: TGTGCCAGCAGTTTGGAGGCCGCCAACACCATATATTTT
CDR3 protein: CASSLEAANTIYF

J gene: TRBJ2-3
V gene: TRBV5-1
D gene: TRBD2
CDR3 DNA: TGCGCCAGCAGACCTCCGGGACTAGCGGGGGAAGGTACGCAGTATTTT
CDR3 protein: CASRPPGLAGEGTQYF

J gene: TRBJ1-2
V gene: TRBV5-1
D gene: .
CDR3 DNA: TGCGCCAGCAGCCCGGGAGTAGGAGGGGCACGGGCCTTC
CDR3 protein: CASSPGVGGARAF